The following is a T cell receptor beta chain sequence with its context. Its cognate antigen is unknown. The data are from a study of shared clonotypes between healthy human individuals. Among the donors, all were Caucasian adults who lived in Nashville, Tennessee. Study outcomes and limitations: The study found roughly 5% of naive CD4 clonotypes shared across four donors. Richness estimates generally favored naive over memory subsets.

Authors' methods: ImmunoSEQ sequences covered only the junction and lacked quality scores; filtering therefore differed. Clones were sequenced by immunoSEQ multiplex PCR, and TCRdb holds only the in-frame ones, with some missing. V and J calls and clone size are given by that table; D and trimming were obtained from the DNA. The sample records over a million clones, more than 60% being singletons. The sequencing sample was made of memory CD4+ T cells sorted from blood. Noted subset: CD45RA-negative fraction. This TCR derives from a man aged 18 to 30 in good health.

CDR3 sequence reads: CASSLDQGRTEAFF. The CDR3 bases are TGTGCCAGCAGCTTGGACCAGGGGAGAACTGAAGCTTTCTTT. This chain connects TRBV5-5 to TRBJ1-1; possible D gene TRBD1, 6 bases. The CDR3 has 14 residues. CDR1 SGHKS and CDR2 YYEKEE come from the germline V gene (reference sequence). The V end lost 0 bases, the J end lost 5 bases, and 11 bases lay between the germline ends.